Listed here are 20 T cell receptor beta chains from one sample, sequenced in a study of blood T cell repertoires in COVID-19. The data were produced by immunoSEQ multiplex PCR, yet TCRdb's version contains in-frame clones alone and is incomplete. In the table there are about 140,000 clones, around 77% of which are singletons. Material: peripheral blood. The source of these receptors is a man aged 50 or older with active or convalescent COVID-19.

The V call is TRBV19, the J call TRBJ2-2; 7 nucleotides match TRBD1. The CDR3 sequence is 14 residues long. Trimming at V came to 10 bases and at J to 3 bases, leaving 8 bases not matched to a gene. In germline, CDR1 is LNHDA, CDR2 SQIVND (reference sequence). The CDR3: CATRTGRDTGELFF. In nucleotides, the CDR3 is TGTGCCACCCGGACAGGCCGGGACACCGGGGAGCTGTTTTTT.

The chain links TRBV15 to TRBJ1-2; D unresolved. The CDR3 length is 14 residues. The germline CDR1 and CDR2 sequences are LNHNV and YYDKDF (reference sequence). V was clipped by 1 base and J by 8 bases, with 14 bases between them. DNA for the CDR3: TGTGCCACCAGCAGAGGTCCGTCTTTGGAGGGCTACACCTTC. It translates to CATSRGPSLEGYTF.

This rearrangement joins TRBV11-2 to TRBJ2-2; TRBD1 aligns across 8 bases. The CDR3 is made up of 15 amino acids. J was trimmed by 5 bases and V by 3 bases; bases with no gene match: 5. CDR1 and CDR2 (germline): SGHAT, FQNNGV. Written as DNA, the CDR3 is TGTGCCAGCAGCTTGCAGGGGGCGCAGACCGGGGAGCTGTTTTTT. Translation gives CASSLQGAQTGELFF. Variable domain in full (rest from reference TRBV11-2 and TRBJ2-2): EAGVAQSPRYKIIEKRQSVAFWCNPISGHATLYWYQQILGQGPKLLIQFQNNGVVDDSQLPKDRFSAERLKGVDSTLKIQPAKLEDSAVYLCASSLQGAQTGELFFGEGSRLTVL.

The J gene is TRBJ2-3, the V gene TRBV5-1, with 8 bases identical to TRBD1. V trimming: 3 bases; J trimming: 10 bases; junction bases outside the gene matches: 10. The CDR3 spans 14 residues. The germline V gene encodes CDR1 SGHRS and CDR2 YFSETQ. CDR3 protein: CASSWDGDRGSQYF. Written as DNA, the CDR3 is TGCGCCAGCAGCTGGGATGGAGACAGGGGTTCGCAGTATTTT. The complete variable domain, with remaining parts taken from reference TRBV5-1 and TRBJ2-3, reads KAGVTQTPRYLIKTRGQQVTLSCSPISGHRSVSWYQQTPGQGLQFLFEYFSETQRNKGNFPGRFSGRQFSNSRSEMNVSTLELGDSALYLCASSWDGDRGSQYFGPGTRLTVL.

V usage is TRBV20-1 and J usage is TRBJ2-7; possible D gene TRBD1, 5 bases. The germline CDR1 and CDR2 sequences are DFQATT and SNEGSKA (reference sequence). V was clipped by 7 bases and J by 3 bases, with 10 bases between them. The CDR3 has 11 residues. CDR3: CSVPDSYEQYF. In DNA form, the CDR3 reads TGCAGTGTTCCCGACAGCTACGAGCAGTACTTC.

The chain employs TRBV6-5 and TRBJ2-3; TRBD1 might be the D (6 bases). Germline V lookup: CDR1 MNHEY, CDR2 SVGAGI. V was shortened by 4 bases and J by 5 bases, with 16 bases between the two germline ends. The CDR3 extends over 15 amino acids. CDR3 loop: CASSSPRTGIDTQYF. CDR3 in DNA: TGTGCCAGCAGTTCTCCCCGAACAGGGATAGATACGCAGTATTTT.

The chain employs TRBV9 and TRBJ2-3; TRBD1 is a possible D gene (6 bases). The germline V and J ends were trimmed by 4 bases and 0 bases, with 12 bases remaining between them. CDR1 is SGDLS and CDR2 is YYNGEE in the germline V gene. CDR3 length: 15 residues. CDR3 protein: CASSFSTGSTDTQYF. CDR3 sequence (DNA): TGTGCCAGCAGCTTCTCGACAGGAAGCACAGATACGCAGTATTTT. Supplemented by reference TRBV9 and TRBJ2-3, the full variable domain reads DSGVTQTPKHLITATGQRVTLRCSPRSGDLSVYWYQQSLDQGLQFLIQYYNGEERAKGNILERFSAQQFPDLHSELNLSSLELGDSALYFCASSFSTGSTDTQYFGPGTRLTVL.

CDR3 in amino acids: CSVAGGAENTIYF. In DNA, the CDR3 is TGCAGCGTTGCGGGGGGGGCTGAAAACACCATATATTTT. The V and J genes are TRBV29-1 and TRBJ1-3; perhaps TRBD1 as D (6 bases). CDR3 length: 13 amino acids. Deletions cut 4 bases from V and 6 bases from J, with 13 bases between. Germline values: CDR1 SQVTM, CDR2 ANQGSEA. Combining the CDR3 with reference TRBV29-1 and TRBJ1-3 gives the whole variable domain SAVISQKPSRDICQRGTSLTIQCQVDSQVTMMFWYRQQPGQSLTLIATANQGSEATYESGFVIDKFPISRPNLTFSTLTVSNMSPEDSSIYLCSVAGGAENTIYFGEGSWLTVV.

This sequence joins TRBV10-3 and TRBJ2-6, with TRBD1 matching over 8 bases. V shed 6 bases, J shed 1 base, and the junction held 8 bases outside the gene matches. This CDR3 comprises 17 residues. Germline V lookup: CDR1 ENHRY, CDR2 SYGVKD. This CDR3 is CAIRPDRGGSGANVLTF. The CDR3 DNA follows: TGTGCCATCAGACCCGACAGGGGCGGTTCTGGGGCCAACGTCCTGACTTTC.

This clone was seen just once. This chain joins TRBV6-1 and TRBJ1-5; tentatively, D is TRBD1 (5 bases). Looked up from germline, CDR1 is MNHNS and CDR2 is SASEGT. CDR3 length: 16 residues. V was shortened by 2 bases and J by 4 bases, with 15 bases between the two germline ends. CDR3 nucleotide sequence: TGTGCCAGCAGTGAATCCTGGTTCTCAGGGAATCAGCCCCAGCATTTT. Its translation: CASSESWFSGNQPQHF.

The chain has TRBV11-1 and TRBJ2-3, with 7 positions matching TRBD2. Germline V gives CDR1 SGHAT, CDR2 FQDESV (reference sequence). This CDR3 has 16 residues. V was pared by 1 base and J by 0 bases, with 4 bases of the junction left unmatched. The CDR3 DNA reads TGTGCCAGCAGCTTAGTCCCAGCGGGAAGCACAGATACGCAGTATTTT. Translating gives CASSLVPAGSTDTQYF.

The genes are TRBV10-3 and TRBJ2-7; 9 bases agree with TRBD2. Germline V gives CDR1 ENHRY, CDR2 SYGVKD. The CDR3 is 16 residues long. J gave up 4 bases and V 7 bases, and 14 bases lay outside the gene matches. CDR3 sequence: CAITVGAREGRYEQYF. CDR3 coding DNA: TGTGCCATCACCGTGGGGGCGCGGGAGGGAAGGTACGAGCAGTACTTC.

The chain joins TRBV6-6 to TRBJ1-5; a weak D match, TRBD1 (6 bases). Trimming took off 5 bases at V and 1 base at J, with 15 bases between the two ends. The CDR3 consists of 16 residues. The germline CDR1 and CDR2 sequences are MNHNY and SVGAGI (reference sequence). CDR3 loop: CASSQPGGRSNQPQHF. In DNA, the CDR3 is TGTGCCAGCAGTCAGCCGGGGGGGCGCAGCAATCAGCCCCAGCATTTT.

This chain joins TRBV10-3 and TRBJ1-1, with D unresolved. The CDR3 has 13 amino acids. CDR1 is ENHRY, CDR2 SYGVKD, per germline. The ends were cut back, 0 bases at V and 7 bases at J, with 9 bases in the middle. This chain's CDR3 is CAISESTTYEAFF. The CDR3 DNA follows: TGTGCCATCAGTGAGTCGACGACATATGAAGCTTTCTTT.

The chain couples TRBV7-9 to TRBJ1-2, with D unresolved. The CDR3 has 15 amino acids. The V and J ends lost 3 bases and 3 bases respectively, with 14 bases between them. The germline V gene has CDR1 SEHNR and CDR2 FQNEAQ (reference sequence). The CDR3 spells CASSFRGSEDYGYTF. CDR3 nucleotide sequence: TGTGCCAGCAGCTTCCGCGGGTCGGAGGACTATGGCTACACCTTC.

The chain carries TRBV6-6 and TRBJ2-7; D remains ambiguous. The germline V gene encodes CDR1 MNHNY and CDR2 SVGAGI (reference sequence). The V and J ends lost 6 bases and 2 bases respectively, with 8 bases between them. This CDR3 has 12 amino acids. CDR3 DNA: TGTGCCAGCAGCAAGAGCACCTACGAGCAGTACTTC. Translating it yields CASSKSTYEQYF.

The sample holds one count of this clone. The chain uses TRBV4-1 and TRBJ1-2; no reliable D call. Germline loops: CDR1 MGHRA, CDR2 YSYEKL. Trimming left V 0 bases short and J 2 bases short, with 10 bases between. The CDR3 covers 15 residues. The CDR3 loop reads CASSQDEGLNYGYTF. The CDR3 DNA reads TGCGCCAGCAGCCAAGATGAGGGTCTAAACTATGGCTACACCTTC.

This clone occurred a few times. V gene TRBV9 combines with J gene TRBJ1-1; TRBD1 agrees at 9 bases. The V gene's germline CDR1 is SGDLS and CDR2 YYNGEE. The CDR3 spans 14 residues. The trim removed 4 bases at V and 4 bases at J, leaving 5 bases unmatched. CDR3 DNA: TGTGCCAGCAGCCAACAGGGGGCCGGCACTGAAGCTTTCTTT. It yields the protein CASSQQGAGTEAFF.

J is TRBJ2-3 and V is TRBV3-1 (or the pseudogene TRBV3-2); the D gene is possibly TRBD2 (6 bases). CDR3 length: 15 amino acids. V gave up 2 bases and J gave up 0 bases, with 9 bases separating them. CDR1 is LGHDT, CDR2 YNNKEL, per germline (reference sequence). DNA for the CDR3: TGTGCCAGCAGCCAACTAGCGACTAGCACAGATACGCAGTATTTT. It translates to CASSQLATSTDTQYF.

The chain combines TRBV4-1 with TRBJ2-2; 12 nucleotides match TRBD2. Germline CDR1 is MGHRA and CDR2 is YSYEKL. After removal of 1 base from V and 7 bases from J, the junction contained 7 bases not matched to a gene. The CDR3 contains 17 residues. In DNA, the CDR3 is TGCGCCAGCAGCCAAGTGACTAGCGGGAGATTTTTCGGGGAGCTGTTTTTT. Translation gives CASSQVTSGRFFGELFF.